What follows are 30 T cell receptor beta chains derived from one specimen sequenced in a study of somatic mutations in cytotoxic T cells in rheumatoid arthritis (TCRdb year 2017). The method was the immunoSEQ multiplex PCR assay. Not all clones reach the TCRdb copy of this immuneACCESS table, which keeps in-frame sequences only. Checked studies attribute under half of the gap to unresolved V genes and leave the rest unexplained. Counted in this sample were some 40,000 clones; approximately 80% of them appeared once. Clones ranked in the top ten supply more than 2.5% of the sample. Material: CD8+ T cells sorted from blood. The origin of the receptors is a man aged 35-49 years in good health.

The V gene is TRBV4-1, the J gene TRBJ2-1; D uncertain. The V and J ends lost 1 base and 7 bases respectively, with 5 bases between them. The CDR3 sequence is 12 residues long. Germline CDR1 reads MGHRA; CDR2 reads YSYEKL. Here the CDR3 reads CASSQGMNEQFF. CDR3 sequence (DNA): TGCGCCAGCAGCCAAGGCATGAATGAGCAGTTCTTC.

In this sample, this clone turned up a few times. This rearrangement joins TRBV30 to TRBJ2-7; no reliable D call. Trimming left V 0 bases short and J 2 bases short, with 8 bases between. Germline V CDR1 and CDR2: GTSNPN, SVGIG (reference sequence). This CDR3 has 13 amino acids. The CDR3, as DNA: TGTGCCTGGAGTGTGGGCACAACCTACGAGCAGTACTTC. It yields the protein CAWSVGTTYEQYF. Filled out from reference TRBV30 and TRBJ2-7, the complete variable domain reads SQTIHQWPATLVQPVGSPLSLECTVEGTSNPNLYWYRQAAGRGLQLLFYSVGIGQISSEVPQNLSASRPQDRQFILSSKKLLLSDSGFYLCAWSVGTTYEQYFGPGTRLTVT.

The chain links TRBV30 to TRBJ1-1; possibly TRBD1 for D (6 bases). Per the germline V gene, CDR1 is GTSNPN and CDR2 is SVGIG (reference sequence). The ends were cut back, 3 bases at V and 4 bases at J, with 15 bases in the middle. The CDR3 is 14 residues long. The CDR3 sequence: CAWRWPGGITEAFF. The CDR3 DNA is TGTGCCTGGAGGTGGCCGGGGGGCATCACTGAAGCTTTCTTT.

The rearrangement joins TRBV19 to TRBJ2-1, with unresolved D. The V gene lost 3 bases and the J gene lost 0 bases, with 9 bases spanning the gap. In germline, CDR1 is LNHDA, CDR2 SQIVND (reference sequence). The CDR3 has 15 amino acids. The CDR3 sequence: CASSMSGNSYNEQFF. The CDR3 bases are TGTGCCAGTAGTATGAGTGGGAACTCCTACAATGAGCAGTTCTTC.

This clone appeared once. The chain is built from TRBV7-9 and TRBJ1-4; 10 positions match TRBD1. The CDR3 is 15 residues long. Germline assignment: CDR1 SEHNR and CDR2 FQNEAQ (reference sequence). Trimming took 5 bases from V and 8 from J; bases not matched to a gene: 8. In DNA, the CDR3 is TGTGCCAGCAGCACTTCTGACAGGGGGCGCGAAAAACTGTTTTTT. As protein: CASSTSDRGREKLFF.

The sample holds one count of this clone. V is TRBV7-2 and J is TRBJ2-1, with 10 positions matching TRBD2. CDR3 length equals 16 residues. Germline CDR1 is SGHTA and CDR2 is FQGNSA. The trim removed 5 bases at V and 3 bases at J, leaving 7 bases unmatched. CDR3: CASSPPGLALYNEQFF. The CDR3 DNA reads TGTGCCAGCAGCCCCCCGGGACTAGCGCTCTACAATGAGCAGTTCTTC.

V is TRBV11-2 and J is TRBJ2-4; D is ambiguous. The ends were cut back, 1 base at V and 2 bases at J, with 9 bases in the middle. CDR1 is SGHAT and CDR2 is FQNNGV in the germline V gene. The CDR3 extends over 15 amino acids. The CDR3 nucleotides read TGTGCCAGCAGCTTAGTATCTGGGTCCAAAAACATTCAGTACTTC. Protein: CASSLVSGSKNIQYF. Filled out from reference TRBV11-2 and TRBJ2-4, the complete variable domain reads EAGVAQSPRYKIIEKRQSVAFWCNPISGHATLYWYQQILGQGPKLLIQFQNNGVVDDSQLPKDRFSAERLKGVDSTLKIQPAKLEDSAVYLCASSLVSGSKNIQYFGAGTRLSVL.

The rearrangement uses TRBV30 and TRBJ2-7; D ambiguous. Trimming removed 0 bases from V and 0 bases from J, with 3 bases in between. Germline CDR1 is GTSNPN and CDR2 is SVGIG (reference sequence). The CDR3 runs 12 residues. The CDR3, as DNA: TGTGCCTGGAGTGTAGACTCCTACGAGCAGTACTTC. It codes for CAWSVDSYEQYF.

The chain has TRBV27 and TRBJ2-7, with 9 positions matching TRBD2. Germline V gene sequence: CDR1 MNHEY, CDR2 SMNVEV (reference sequence). J lost 0 bases, V lost 2 bases, and 5 bases had no gene match. This CDR3 comprises 16 residues. The DNA of the CDR3 is TGTGCCAGCAGTTTACTAGCGGGAATGCACTCCTACGAGCAGTACTTC. Translation gives CASSLLAGMHSYEQYF.

J is TRBJ2-2 and V is TRBV6-1, with 10 bases aligning to TRBD1. Unmatched junction bases numbered 2, after V lost 7 bases and J lost 3 bases. The CDR3 runs 14 residues. CDR1 is MNHNS and CDR2 is SASEGT in the germline V gene. The CDR3 coding sequence is TGTGCCAGCACCGGGACAGGGGACACCGGGGAGCTGTTTTTT. It is translated as CASTGTGDTGELFF.

The rearrangement joins TRBV27 to TRBJ1-1, with 7 bases that match TRBD1. Germline assignment: CDR1 MNHEY and CDR2 SMNVEV (reference sequence). Losses at the gene ends were 6 bases for V and 6 bases for J; bases not matched to a gene: 4. The CDR3 has 12 residues. The CDR3 DNA reads TGTGCCAGCAGGGGGACAGCATCTGAAGCTTTCTTT. As protein: CASRGTASEAFF.

The chain has TRBV11-2 and TRBJ2-2, with D uncertain. Between the trimmed V and J ends, which lost 7 bases and 0 bases, there was a span of 12 bases. CDR3 length equals 15 residues. Germline V gene data show CDR1 as SGHAT and CDR2 as FQNNGV. The CDR3 is CASTLFHTNTGELFF. The DNA for the CDR3 is TGTGCCAGCACCCTATTTCATACGAACACCGGGGAGCTGTTTTTT.

The CDR3 bases are TGCGCCAGCGCCGTTAGCGGGAGGGGTTACACCGGGGAGCTGTTTTTT. This encodes CASAVSGRGYTGELFF. The chain combines TRBV5-1 with TRBJ2-2; 11 nucleotides align to TRBD2. V was pared by 7 bases and J by 3 bases, with 8 bases of the junction left unmatched. Germline CDR1 and CDR2: SGHRS and YFSETQ. The CDR3 spans 16 residues.

The chain has TRBV19 and TRBJ2-7; 11 positions match TRBD2. Per the germline V gene, CDR1 is LNHDA and CDR2 is SQIVND (reference sequence). There are 16 residues in the CDR3. The J segment lost 2 bases and the V segment lost 5 bases, leaving 8 bases of the junction unmatched. The CDR3 spells CASSFTSGSPTYEQYF. CDR3 bases: TGTGCCAGTAGTTTTACTAGCGGGAGTCCCACCTACGAGCAGTACTTC.

This rearrangement joins TRBV5-1 to TRBJ2-7, with D perhaps TRBD2 (6 bases). The CDR3 consists of 14 residues. Trimming took 0 bases from V and 5 from J, leaving 12 bases between them. Germline-derived CDR1 and CDR2 are SGHRS and YFSETQ. CDR3 in amino acids: CASSLGLGGDEQYF. The CDR3 bases are TGCGCCAGCAGCTTGGGACTAGGTGGGGACGAGCAGTACTTC.

The rearrangement uses TRBV9 and TRBJ2-1; D perhaps matches TRBD2 (6 bases). Germline CDR1 reads SGDLS; CDR2 reads YYNGEE. V lost 0 bases and J 4 bases, leaving 14 bases between the germline ends. This CDR3 contains 16 residues. In DNA form, the CDR3 reads TGTGCCAGCAGCGTAGACGGGTTGGAGGGTTACAATGAGCAGTTCTTC. It encodes CASSVDGLEGYNEQFF.

This chain links TRBV27 with TRBJ2-7; TRBD2 matches 10 bases. Germline assignment: CDR1 MNHEY and CDR2 SMNVEV (reference sequence). V shed 4 bases, J shed 3 bases, and the junction held 9 bases outside the gene matches. This CDR3 region has 16 residues. CDR3 in DNA: TGTGCCAGCAGTTCCCCCTGGACTAGCGGCAGCTACGAGCAGTACTTC. It encodes CASSSPWTSGSYEQYF.

The gene calls are TRBV5-1 and TRBJ2-2, with 7 bases matching TRBD2. CDR3 size: 15 residues. With 6 bases clipped from V and 6 bases from J, the junction kept 11 bases outside the gene matches. Looked up from germline, CDR1 is SGHRS and CDR2 is YFSETQ. Written as DNA, the CDR3 is TGCGCCAGCATATTAGTACTAGCGCGCCCCGGGGAGCTGTTTTTT. Amino acid sequence: CASILVLARPGELFF.

The chain couples TRBV14 to TRBJ2-7, with D possibly being TRBD2 (5 bases). Germline assignment: CDR1 SGHDN and CDR2 FVKESK. The CDR3 covers 15 residues. Trimming pared 1 base from V and 5 bases from J, leaving 15 bases between. The CDR3 nucleotides read TGTGCCAGCAGCCAAGCAAGCGGATCTCTGGACGAGCAGTACTTC. Translation: CASSQASGSLDEQYF.

The J gene is TRBJ2-1, the V gene TRBV11-3; 14 bases line up with TRBD2. The V and J ends lost 5 bases and 7 bases, in that order; junction bases with no gene match: 7. The length of the CDR3 is 16 residues. Germline V gene data show CDR1 as SGHNT and CDR2 as YENEEA. The CDR3 coding sequence is TGTGCCAGCAGCGGACCCTGGACTAGCGGGAGGAATGAGCAGTTCTTC. As protein: CASSGPWTSGRNEQFF.

This chain uses TRBV5-1 with TRBJ2-7; 9 bases are a match to TRBD1. The CDR3 contains 14 residues. V trimming: 4 bases; J trimming: 6 bases; junction bases outside the gene matches: 8. Germline V gives CDR1 SGHRS, CDR2 YFSETQ. The DNA for the CDR3 is TGCGCCAGCAGCCAAATCAGGACAGGGGCCGAGCAGTACTTC. This codes for CASSQIRTGAEQYF.

J is TRBJ1-2 and V is TRBV10-3; D gene uncertain. CDR1 is ENHRY and CDR2 is SYGVKD in the germline V gene. The CDR3 runs 13 residues. The V end lost 7 bases, the J end lost 4 bases, and 13 bases lay between the germline ends. CDR3 nucleotides: TGTGCCATCACCGGGGAGGGCGGCTATGGCTACACCTTC. Its protein product is CAITGEGGYGYTF.

CDR3 bases: TGTGCCAGCAGCGCCGGGACAGGGCCTTCCTACGAGCAGTACTTC. This gives the protein CASSAGTGPSYEQYF. The gene calls are TRBV9 and TRBJ2-7; TRBD1 aligns across 9 bases. This CDR3 is 15 amino acids long. Germline lookup yields CDR1 SGDLS and CDR2 YYNGEE. The V and J ends lost 3 bases and 1 base, in that order; junction bases with no gene match: 5.

The chain carries TRBV19 and TRBJ1-5, with D tentatively TRBD1 (5 bases). This CDR3 contains 15 residues. CDR1 is LNHDA and CDR2 is SQIVND in the germline V gene (reference sequence). V was shortened by 3 bases and J by 3 bases, with 12 bases between the two germline ends. In DNA form, the CDR3 reads TGTGCCAGTAGTATGGGTTCAGGGAACAATCAGCCCCAGCATTTT. It specifies CASSMGSGNNQPQHF.

This clone was seen a single time. The rearrangement links TRBV29-1 to TRBJ1-2; 7 bases align to TRBD1. The CDR3 is made up of 15 amino acids. The J segment lost 4 bases and the V segment lost 0 bases, leaving 8 bases of the junction unmatched. From germline, CDR1 is SQVTM and CDR2 ANQGSEA. CDR3 region: CSVEDPRGSSYGYTF. The CDR3 region has the DNA TGCAGCGTTGAAGATCCCAGGGGGTCTAGCTATGGCTACACCTTC.

The chain has TRBV6-5 and TRBJ2-7; 12 bases map to TRBD2. Germline loops: CDR1 MNHEY, CDR2 SVGAGI. Losses at the gene ends were 6 bases for V and 6 bases for J; bases not matched to a gene: 6. This CDR3 is built from 14 residues. CDR3: CASSPGTSGFEQYF. DNA for the CDR3: TGTGCCAGCAGCCCCGGGACTAGCGGGTTCGAGCAGTACTTC.

This rearrangement joins TRBV5-1 to TRBJ2-7; 7 positions agree with TRBD2. This CDR3 is 15 amino acids long. Germline CDR1 reads SGHRS; CDR2 reads YFSETQ. V dropped 3 bases and J dropped 4; count of bases not matched to a gene: 10. CDR3 loop: CASSSSGLADYEQYF. DNA for the CDR3: TGCGCCAGCAGCTCATCCGGGCTAGCGGATTACGAGCAGTACTTC.

The genes are TRBV5-5 and TRBJ1-1; D is undetermined. The V gene's germline CDR1 is SGHKS and CDR2 YYEKEE (reference sequence). The CDR3 is made up of 16 amino acids. Trimming left V 4 bases short and J 6 bases short, with 22 bases between. The DNA of the CDR3 is TGTGCCAGCAGCGAAATTGAAGGTGGGGAATCGGCTGAAGCTTTCTTT. Protein product: CASSEIEGGESAEAFF.

The chain employs TRBV10-2 and TRBJ1-5; D gene uncertain. CDR3 size: 14 residues. Trimming pared 5 bases from V and 5 bases from J, leaving 13 bases between. Germline V CDR1 and CDR2: WSHSY, SAAADI. CDR3 in DNA: TGCGCCAGCAGTCCATGGCGGGGAGATCAGCCCCAGCATTTT. Translating it yields CASSPWRGDQPQHF.

This chain uses TRBV4-3 with TRBJ2-5; D is perhaps TRBD2 (6 bases). The germline gives CDR1 LGHNA, CDR2 YSLEER. The CDR3 consists of 15 residues. V lost 0 bases and J 4 bases, leaving 12 bases between the germline ends. The CDR3 DNA reads TGCGCCAGCAGCCAAGATGAGACTAGGGGAGAGACCCAGTACTTC. The encoded protein is CASSQDETRGETQYF.